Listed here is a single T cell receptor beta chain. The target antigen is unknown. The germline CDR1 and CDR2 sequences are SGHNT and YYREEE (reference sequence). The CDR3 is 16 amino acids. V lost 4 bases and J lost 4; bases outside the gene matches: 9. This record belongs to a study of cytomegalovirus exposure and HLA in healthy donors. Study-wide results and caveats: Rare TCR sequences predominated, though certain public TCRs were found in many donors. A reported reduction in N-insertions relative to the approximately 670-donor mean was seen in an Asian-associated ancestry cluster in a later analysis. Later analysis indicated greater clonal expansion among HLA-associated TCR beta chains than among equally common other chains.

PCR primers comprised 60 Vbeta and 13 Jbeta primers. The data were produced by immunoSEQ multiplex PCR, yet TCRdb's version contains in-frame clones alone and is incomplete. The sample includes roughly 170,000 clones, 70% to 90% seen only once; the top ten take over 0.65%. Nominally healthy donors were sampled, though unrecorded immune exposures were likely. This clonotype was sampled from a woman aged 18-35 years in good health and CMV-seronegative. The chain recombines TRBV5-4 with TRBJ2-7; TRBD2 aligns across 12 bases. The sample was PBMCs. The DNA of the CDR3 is TGTGCCAGCAGCCCGGGAAGTGGACTAGCGGGGTACGAGCAGTACTTC. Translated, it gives CASSPGSGLAGYEQYF.